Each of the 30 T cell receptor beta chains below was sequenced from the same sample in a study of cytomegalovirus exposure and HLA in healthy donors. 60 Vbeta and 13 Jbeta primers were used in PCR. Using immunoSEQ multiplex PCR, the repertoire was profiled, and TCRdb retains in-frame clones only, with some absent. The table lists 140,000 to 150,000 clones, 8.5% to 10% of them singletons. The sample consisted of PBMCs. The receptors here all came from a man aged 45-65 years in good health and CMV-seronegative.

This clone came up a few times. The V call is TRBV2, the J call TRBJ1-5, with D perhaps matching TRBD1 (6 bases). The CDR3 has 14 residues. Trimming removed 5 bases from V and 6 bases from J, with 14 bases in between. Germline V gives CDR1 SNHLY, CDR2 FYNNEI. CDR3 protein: CASSPQGPSQPQHF. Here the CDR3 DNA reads TGTGCCAGCAGTCCACAGGGACCAAGTCAGCCCCAGCATTTT.

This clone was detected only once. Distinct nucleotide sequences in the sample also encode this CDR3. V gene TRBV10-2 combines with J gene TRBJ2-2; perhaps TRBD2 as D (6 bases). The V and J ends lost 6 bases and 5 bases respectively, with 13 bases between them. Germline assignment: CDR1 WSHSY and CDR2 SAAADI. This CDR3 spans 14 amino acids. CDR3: CASSPRGATGELFF. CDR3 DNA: TGCGCCAGCAGCCCTCGCGGGGCGACCGGGGAGCTGTTTTTT.

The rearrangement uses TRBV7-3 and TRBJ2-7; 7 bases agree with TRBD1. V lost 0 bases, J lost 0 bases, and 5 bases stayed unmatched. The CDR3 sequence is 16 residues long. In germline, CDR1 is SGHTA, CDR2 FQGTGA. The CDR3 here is CASSLTGRGYSYEQYF. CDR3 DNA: TGTGCCAGCAGCTTAACGGGCAGGGGGTACTCCTACGAGCAGTACTTC.

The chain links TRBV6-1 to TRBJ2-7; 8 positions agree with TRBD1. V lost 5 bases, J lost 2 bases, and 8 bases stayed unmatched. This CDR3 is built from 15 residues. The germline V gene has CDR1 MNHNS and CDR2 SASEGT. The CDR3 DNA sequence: TGTGCCAGCAGTAGGGAAATACAGGGGGCCTACGAGCAGTACTTC. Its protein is CASSREIQGAYEQYF.

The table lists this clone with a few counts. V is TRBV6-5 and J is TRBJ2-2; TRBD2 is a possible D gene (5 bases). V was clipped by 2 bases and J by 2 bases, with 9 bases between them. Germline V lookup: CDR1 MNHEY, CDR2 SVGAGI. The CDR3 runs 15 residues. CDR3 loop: CASSYEGINTGELFF. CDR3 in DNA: TGTGCCAGCAGTTACGAGGGAATCAACACCGGGGAGCTGTTTTTT.

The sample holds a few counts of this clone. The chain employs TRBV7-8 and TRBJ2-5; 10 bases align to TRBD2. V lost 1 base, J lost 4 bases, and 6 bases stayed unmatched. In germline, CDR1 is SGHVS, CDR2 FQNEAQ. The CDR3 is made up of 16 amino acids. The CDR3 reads CASSLVGTSEGETQYF. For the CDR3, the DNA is TGTGCCAGCAGCTTAGTAGGGACTAGCGAGGGAGAGACCCAGTACTTC. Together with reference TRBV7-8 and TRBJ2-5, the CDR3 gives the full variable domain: GAGVSQSPRYKVAKRGQDVALRCDPISGHVSLFWYQQALGQGPEFLTYFQNEAQLDKSGLPSDRFFAERPEGSVSTLKIQRTQQEDSAVYLCASSLVGTSEGETQYFGPGTRLLVL.

The DNA for the CDR3 is TGTGCCAGTAGTCCAGTTGGACAGCTGTCTGTTTCACCCCTCCACTTT. Its translation is CASSPVGQLSVSPLHF. The chain carries TRBV19 and TRBJ1-6, with D possibly being TRBD1 (6 bases). The V and J ends lost 5 bases and 9 bases respectively, with 20 bases between them. This CDR3 contains 16 residues. Per the germline V gene, CDR1 is LNHDA and CDR2 is SQIVND (reference sequence). Full variable domain (rest looked up from reference TRBV19 and TRBJ1-6): DGGITQSPKYLFRKEGQNVTLSCEQNLNHDAMYWYRQDPGQGLRLIYYSQIVNDFQKGDIAEGYSVSREKKESFPLTVTSAQKNPTAFYLCASSPVGQLSVSPLHFGNGTRLTVT.

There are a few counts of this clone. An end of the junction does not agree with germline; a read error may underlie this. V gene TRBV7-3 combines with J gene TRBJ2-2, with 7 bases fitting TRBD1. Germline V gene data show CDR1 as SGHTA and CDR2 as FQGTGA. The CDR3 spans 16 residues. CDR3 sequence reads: CASSLTGDSFTGELFF. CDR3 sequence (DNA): TGTGCCAGCAGCCTAACCGGGGACAGCTTTACCGGGGAGCTGTTTTTT.

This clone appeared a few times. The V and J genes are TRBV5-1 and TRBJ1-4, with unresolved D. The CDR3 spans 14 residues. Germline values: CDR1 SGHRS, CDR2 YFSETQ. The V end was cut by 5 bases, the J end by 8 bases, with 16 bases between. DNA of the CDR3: TGCGCCAGCAGAGGCGGAATGAAAGAGGAAAAACTGTTTTTT. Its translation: CASRGGMKEEKLFF.

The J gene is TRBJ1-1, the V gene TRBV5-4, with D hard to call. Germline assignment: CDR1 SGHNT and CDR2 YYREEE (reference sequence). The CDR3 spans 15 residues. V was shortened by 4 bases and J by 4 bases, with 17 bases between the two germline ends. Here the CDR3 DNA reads TGTGCCAGCAGCGGTGGGGAGGAGCTGGGCACTGAAGCTTTCTTT. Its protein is CASSGGEELGTEAFF. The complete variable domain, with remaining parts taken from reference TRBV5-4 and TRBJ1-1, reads ETGVTQSPTHLIKTRGQQVTLRCSSQSGHNTVSWYQQALGQGPQFIFQYYREEENGRGNFPPRFSGLQFPNYSSELNVNALELDDSALYLCASSGGEELGTEAFFGQGTRLTVV.

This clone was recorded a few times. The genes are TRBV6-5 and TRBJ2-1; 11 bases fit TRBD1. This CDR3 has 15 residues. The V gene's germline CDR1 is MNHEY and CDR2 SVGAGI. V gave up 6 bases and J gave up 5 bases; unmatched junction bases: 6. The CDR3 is CASSLDRGRNNEQFF. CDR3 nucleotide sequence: TGTGCCAGCAGCTTGGACAGGGGGCGAAACAATGAGCAGTTCTTC.

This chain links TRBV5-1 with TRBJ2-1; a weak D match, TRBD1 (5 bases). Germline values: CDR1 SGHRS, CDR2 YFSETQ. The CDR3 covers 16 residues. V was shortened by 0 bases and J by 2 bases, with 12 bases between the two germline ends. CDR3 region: CASSLVIQGPYNEQFF. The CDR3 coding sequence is TGCGCCAGCAGCTTGGTTATCCAGGGTCCCTACAATGAGCAGTTCTTC.

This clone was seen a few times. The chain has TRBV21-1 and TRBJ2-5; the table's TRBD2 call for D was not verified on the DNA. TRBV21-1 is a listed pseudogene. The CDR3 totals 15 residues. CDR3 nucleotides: TGTGCCAGCAGCAAACGGACCGGGGAGCAAGAGACCCAGTACTTC. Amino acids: CASSKRTGEQETQYF.

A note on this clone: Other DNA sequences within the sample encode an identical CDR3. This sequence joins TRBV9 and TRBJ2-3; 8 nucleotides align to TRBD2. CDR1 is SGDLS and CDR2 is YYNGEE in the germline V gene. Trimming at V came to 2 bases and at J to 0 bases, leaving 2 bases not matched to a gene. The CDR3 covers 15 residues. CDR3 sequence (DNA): TGTGCCAGCAGCGTGCTAGCGGGCAGCACAGATACGCAGTATTTT. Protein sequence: CASSVLAGSTDTQYF.

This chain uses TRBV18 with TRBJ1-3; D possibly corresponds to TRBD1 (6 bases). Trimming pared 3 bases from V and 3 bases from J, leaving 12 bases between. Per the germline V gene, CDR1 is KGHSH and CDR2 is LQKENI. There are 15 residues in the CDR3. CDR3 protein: CASSPGTGIGNTIYF. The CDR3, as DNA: TGTGCCAGCTCACCGGGTACAGGGATTGGAAACACCATATATTTT.

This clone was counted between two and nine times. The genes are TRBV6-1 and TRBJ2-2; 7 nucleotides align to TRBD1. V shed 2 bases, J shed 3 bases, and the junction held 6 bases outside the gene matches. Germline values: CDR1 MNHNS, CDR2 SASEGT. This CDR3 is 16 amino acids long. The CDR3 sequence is CASSELWDSHTGELFF. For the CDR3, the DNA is TGTGCCAGCAGTGAACTTTGGGACAGTCACACCGGGGAGCTGTTTTTT.

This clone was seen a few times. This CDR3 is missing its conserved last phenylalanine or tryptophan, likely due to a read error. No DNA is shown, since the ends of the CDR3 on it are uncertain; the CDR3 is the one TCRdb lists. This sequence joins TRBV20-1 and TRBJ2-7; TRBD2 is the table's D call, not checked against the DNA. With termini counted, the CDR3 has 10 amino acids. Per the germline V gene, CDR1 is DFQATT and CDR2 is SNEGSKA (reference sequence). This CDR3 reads CSASLGEGIL.

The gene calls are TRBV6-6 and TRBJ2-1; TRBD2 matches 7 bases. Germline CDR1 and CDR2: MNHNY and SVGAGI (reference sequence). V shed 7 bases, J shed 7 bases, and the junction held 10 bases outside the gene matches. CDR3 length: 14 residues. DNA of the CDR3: TGTGCCAGCATCCGGGGGGACCCATGGAATGAGCAGTTCTTC. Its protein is CASIRGDPWNEQFF.

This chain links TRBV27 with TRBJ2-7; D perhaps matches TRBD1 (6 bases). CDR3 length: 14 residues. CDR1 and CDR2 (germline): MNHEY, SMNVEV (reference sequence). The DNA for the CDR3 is TGTGTCTGCGCTCCCAGGGGATTAACCTACGAGCAGTACTTC. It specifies CVCAPRGLTYEQYF.

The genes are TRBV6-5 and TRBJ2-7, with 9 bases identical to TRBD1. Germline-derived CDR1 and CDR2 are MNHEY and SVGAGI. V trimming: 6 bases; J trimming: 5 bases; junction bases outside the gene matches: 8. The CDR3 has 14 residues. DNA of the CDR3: TGTGCCAGCAGCCTTCGGGGACAGGGAAACGAGCAGTACTTC. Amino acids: CASSLRGQGNEQYF.

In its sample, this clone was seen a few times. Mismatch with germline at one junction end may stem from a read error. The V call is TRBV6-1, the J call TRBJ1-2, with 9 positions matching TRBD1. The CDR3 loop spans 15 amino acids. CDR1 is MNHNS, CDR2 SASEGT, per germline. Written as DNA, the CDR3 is TGTGCCAGCAGCGAAGGACAGGGGAGCCCCTATGGCTACACCTTC. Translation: CASSEGQGSPYGYTF.

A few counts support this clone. For the CDR3, the DNA is TGCGCCAGCAATCCACAGACTAGCGGGGTCACAGATACGCAGTATTTT. This sequence encodes CASNPQTSGVTDTQYF. The chain has TRBV5-1 and TRBJ2-3; TRBD2 aligns across 11 bases. Germline V gene sequence: CDR1 SGHRS, CDR2 YFSETQ. The CDR3 loop spans 16 amino acids. V was clipped by 6 bases and J by 2 bases; unmatched bases: 8.

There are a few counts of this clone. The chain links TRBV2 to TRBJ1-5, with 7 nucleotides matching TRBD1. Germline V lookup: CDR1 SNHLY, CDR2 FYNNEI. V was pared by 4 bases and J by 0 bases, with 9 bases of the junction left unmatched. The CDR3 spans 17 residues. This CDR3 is CASSVSARGNSNQPQHF. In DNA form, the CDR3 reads TGTGCCAGCAGTGTTTCGGCCAGGGGGAATAGCAATCAGCCCCAGCATTTT.

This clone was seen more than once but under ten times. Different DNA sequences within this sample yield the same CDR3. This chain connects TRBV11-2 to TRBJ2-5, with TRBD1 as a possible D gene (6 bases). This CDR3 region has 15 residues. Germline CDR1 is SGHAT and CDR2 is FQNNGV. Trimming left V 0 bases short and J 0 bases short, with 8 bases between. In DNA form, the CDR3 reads TGTGCCAGCAGCTTAGAACAGGGCCACCAAGAGACCCAGTACTTC. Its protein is CASSLEQGHQETQYF.

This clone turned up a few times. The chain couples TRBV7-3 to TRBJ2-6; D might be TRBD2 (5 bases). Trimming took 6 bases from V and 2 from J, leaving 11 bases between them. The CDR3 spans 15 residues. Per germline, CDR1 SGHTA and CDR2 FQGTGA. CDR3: CASSPNGAGANVLTF. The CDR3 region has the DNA TGTGCCAGCAGTCCTAACGGGGCTGGGGCCAACGTCCTGACTTTC.

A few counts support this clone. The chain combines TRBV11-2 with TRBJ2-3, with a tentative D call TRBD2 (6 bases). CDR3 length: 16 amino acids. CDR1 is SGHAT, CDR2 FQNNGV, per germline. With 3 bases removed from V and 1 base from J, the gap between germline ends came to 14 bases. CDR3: CASSFGAGLGTDTQYF. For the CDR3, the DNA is TGTGCCAGCAGCTTCGGGGCGGGGTTGGGCACAGATACGCAGTATTTT.

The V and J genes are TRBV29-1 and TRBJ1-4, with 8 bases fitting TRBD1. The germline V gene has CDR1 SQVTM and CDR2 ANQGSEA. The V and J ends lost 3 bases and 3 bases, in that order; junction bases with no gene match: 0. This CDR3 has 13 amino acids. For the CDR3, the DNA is TGCAGCGTTGAGACAGGGGCTAATGAAAAACTGTTTTTT. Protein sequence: CSVETGANEKLFF.

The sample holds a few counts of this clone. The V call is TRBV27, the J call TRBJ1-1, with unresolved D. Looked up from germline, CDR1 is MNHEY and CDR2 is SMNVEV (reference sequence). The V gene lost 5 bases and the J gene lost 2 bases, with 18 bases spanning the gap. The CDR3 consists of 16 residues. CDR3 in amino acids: CASSPWTPLGNTEAFF. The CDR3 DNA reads TGTGCCAGCAGTCCCTGGACTCCCCTGGGAAACACTGAAGCTTTCTTT.

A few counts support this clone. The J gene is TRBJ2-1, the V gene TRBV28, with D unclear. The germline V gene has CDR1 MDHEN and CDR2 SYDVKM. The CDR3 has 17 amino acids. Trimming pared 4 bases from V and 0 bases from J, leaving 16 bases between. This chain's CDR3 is CASSYPQEFSSYNEQFF. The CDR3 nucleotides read TGTGCCAGCAGTTACCCCCAAGAGTTTAGCTCCTACAATGAGCAGTTCTTC.

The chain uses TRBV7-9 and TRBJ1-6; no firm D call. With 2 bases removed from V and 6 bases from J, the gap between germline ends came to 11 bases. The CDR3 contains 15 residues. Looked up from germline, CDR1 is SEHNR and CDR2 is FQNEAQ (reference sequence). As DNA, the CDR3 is TGTGCCAGCAGCTTATTGTCTGGAGGTAATTCACCCCTCCACTTT. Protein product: CASSLLSGGNSPLHF.